The next 3 T cell receptor beta chains were all read from a single sample in a study of Graves' ophthalmopathy and Graves' hyperthyroidism. Amplified material comprised TCR beta CDR3 regions derived from RNA transcripts. The library came from an HTBI-primed first-round RT-PCR and a second-round multiplex PCR. Each CDR3 protein is one row after TCRdb ran MiXCR on the multiplex PCR reads. The data contain about 740,000 distinct CDR3 sequences, approximately 40% of them singletons. The sequencing sample was made of peripheral blood. All receptors come from an adult man with Graves' ophthalmopathy.

This clonotype has more than one count but fewer than ten. The chain joins TRBV19 to TRBJ2-5; no reliable D call. Between the trimmed V and J ends, which lost 5 bases and 3 bases, there was a span of 10 bases. Germline loops: CDR1 LNHDA, CDR2 SQIVND (reference sequence). This CDR3 contains 13 residues. In nucleotides, the CDR3 is TGTGCCAGTAGTGAAGTGGAAGAAGAGACCCAGTACTTC. Protein sequence: CASSEVEEETQYF.

To note about this clonotype: A much bigger clone sits one base away, suggesting this may be a read error. The genes are TRBV10-3 and TRBJ1-4; maybe TRBD1 (6 bases). This CDR3 contains 14 residues. CDR1 ENHRY and CDR2 SYGVKD come from the germline V gene. The ends were cut back, 5 bases at V and 7 bases at J, with 14 bases in the middle. CDR3 nucleotides: TGTGCCATCAGTTCACAGGGTTACGGTGAAAAACTGTTTTTT. Its protein product is CAISSQGYGEKLFF.

In the case of this clonotype: One end of the junction is discordant with germline, which a read error may explain. J is TRBJ1-4 and V is TRBV7-9; D uncertain. CDR1 and CDR2 from the germline V gene are SEHNR and FQNEAQ (reference sequence). The CDR3 covers 13 residues. The CDR3 protein is CASSNPTNKKLFF. The DNA of the CDR3 is TGTGCCAGCAGCAACCCCACTAATAAAAAACTGTTTTTT.